Reported below is one T cell receptor beta chain. This clone's antigen is unknown. No quality values exist for individual bases; no much larger clone is one base distant. This sample is drawn from a study of blood T cell repertoires in COVID-19 (dated by TCRdb to 2020 to 2022). Regarding the study in general: Collaborator samples came from the United States, Italy and Spain and covered acute and convalescent phases of COVID-19. The prospective study material was composed of cDNA or gDNA derived from T cells, B-cell-depleted T cells, or PBMCs. The dataset comprised deeply sampled blood TCRbeta repertoires from subjects exposed to, actively infected with, or recovered from COVID-19. The repertoires were released in a freely available public database meant as a resource for research on the immune response to SARS-CoV-2. Samples came from the ongoing ImmuneRACE study (first 160 participants) plus 1,254 subjects from 6 global collaborators. The sample metadata nearly always contained a de-identified subject ID, COVID-19 status, age in years and sex. HLA class I and class II types, where available, came from metadata supplied by the sample provider rather than from assay-based typing. Broader findings and caveats from the paper: How much clinical and demographic metadata was included differed by source and by participant, and the metadata was provided uncurated.

Whole blood was collected in K2EDTA tubes by collaborating institutions according to the institutions' own protocols. For TCRbeta analysis, collaborators shipped samples in one of three forms: frozen whole blood, isolated PBMCs, or DNA extracted from either of those sample types. TCRbeta CDR3 regions were amplified from genomic DNA using the immunoSEQ Assay, a bias-controlled multiplex PCR. From the authors' description of their analysis: Nucleated cell counts per sample were estimated from amplification of reference gene primers within the assay. Sequence reads were collapsed and filtered to measure the absolute abundance of every unique TCRbeta CDR3 rearrangement. For each sample, productive Simpson clonality was calculated as the square root of Simpson's diversity index across productive rearrangements. Imported from immuneACCESS, the table was reduced by TCRdb to in-frame sequences with V and J called. These copies leave out some clones; in studies compared against another copy, an unresolved V gene accounts for under half, and the cause of the remainder is not known. V and J calls and clone size come straight from that table; D and trimming were deduced from the DNA. For this sample the table gives under 350,000 clones, of which over 75% were detected only once. The top ten clones comprise around 7.2% of the sample.

The sequence derives from a human donor in a cohort sampled during active COVID-19. Sequencing was done on a sample of peripheral blood.

The DNA reads TGCGCCAGCAGCTTGGCCGGACACCTTAACACTGAAGCTTTCTTT. Its translation reads: CASSLAGHLNTEAFF. The chain employs TRBV5-1 and TRBJ1-1, with TRBD1 tentatively as D gene (5 bases match). The junction shows trimming of 0 bases on V and 2 bases on J, plus 11 bases between the germline ends. The germline V gene specifies SGHRS as CDR1 and YFSETQ as CDR2. The cysteine opens and the phenylalanine closes a CDR3 of 15 amino acids. The read is trimmed to its CDR3 DNA, 45 bases read in frame from base 1. The full variable domain, completed from the reference TRBV5-1 and TRBJ1-1 proteins outside the CDR3, reads KAGVTQTPRYLIKTRGQQVTLSCSPISGHRSVSWYQQTPGQGLQFLFEYFSETQRNKGNFPGRFSGRQFSNSRSEMNVSTLELGDSALYLCASSLAGHLNTEAFFGQGTRLTVV.